This record concerns one T cell receptor (beta chain) sequence. The antigen remains undetermined. This sample was included in a study of OX40 agonist ivuxolimab in advanced cancers. Study overall: Averaging roughly 60 years in age, with a range of about 20 to 90, the cohort was approximately 83% male. The eligibility criteria allowed prior anti-PD-1, anti-PD-L1 or anti-CTLA-4 therapy, and roughly 39% had some. Study-level points and caveats: Both CD4+ and CD8+ T cell populations in blood had undergone clonal expansion by week 6 at 0.1 to 3.0 mg/kg. Expanded peripheral T cell antigen specificity was not determined.

Trimming pared 4 bases from V and 8 bases from J, leaving 18 bases between. CDR3 length: 14 residues. CDR1 and CDR2 from the germline V gene are SGHNT and YYREEE (reference sequence). Clones were sequenced by immunoSEQ multiplex PCR, and TCRdb holds only the in-frame ones, with some missing. The sample yields about 45,000 clones, approximately 88% seen once. Sequencing was performed on CD4+ or CD8+ T cells sorted from blood, taken in a trial of the OX40 agonist ivuxolimab. The V gene is TRBV5-4, the J gene TRBJ1-2, with D unresolved. This receptor was obtained from an adult with an advanced solid tumor such as melanoma, head and neck, liver or kidney cancer. This CDR3 reads CASSELGGPGGYTF. The CDR3 DNA reads as TGTGCCAGCAGCGAATTGGGAGGGCCGGGAGGCTACACCTTC.